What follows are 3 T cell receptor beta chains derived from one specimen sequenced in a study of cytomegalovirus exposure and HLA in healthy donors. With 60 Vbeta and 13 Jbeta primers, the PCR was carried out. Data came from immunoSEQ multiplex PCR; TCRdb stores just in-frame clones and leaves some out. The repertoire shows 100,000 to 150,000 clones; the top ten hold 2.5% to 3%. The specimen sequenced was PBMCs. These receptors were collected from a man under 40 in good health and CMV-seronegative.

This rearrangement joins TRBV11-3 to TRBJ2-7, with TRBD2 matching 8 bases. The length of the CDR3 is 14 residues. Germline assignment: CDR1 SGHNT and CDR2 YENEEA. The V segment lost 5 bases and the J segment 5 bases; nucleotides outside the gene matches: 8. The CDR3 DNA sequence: TGTGCCAGCAGCCCCTCAGCGGGGGCCCACGAGCAGTACTTC. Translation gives CASSPSAGAHEQYF.

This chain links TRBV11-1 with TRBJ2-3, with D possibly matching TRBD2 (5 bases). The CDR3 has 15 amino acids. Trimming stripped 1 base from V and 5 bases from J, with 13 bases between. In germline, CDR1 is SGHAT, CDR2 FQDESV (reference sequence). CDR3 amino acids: CASSLGVGEGDTQYF. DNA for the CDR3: TGTGCCAGCAGCTTAGGGGTGGGAGAGGGAGATACGCAGTATTTT.

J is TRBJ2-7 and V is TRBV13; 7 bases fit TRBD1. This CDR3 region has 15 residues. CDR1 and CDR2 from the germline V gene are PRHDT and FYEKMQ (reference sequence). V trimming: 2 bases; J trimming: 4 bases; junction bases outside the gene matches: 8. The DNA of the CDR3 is TGTGCCAGCAGCTTAAAGGCAGGGGGACATTACGAGCAGTACTTC. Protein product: CASSLKAGGHYEQYF.